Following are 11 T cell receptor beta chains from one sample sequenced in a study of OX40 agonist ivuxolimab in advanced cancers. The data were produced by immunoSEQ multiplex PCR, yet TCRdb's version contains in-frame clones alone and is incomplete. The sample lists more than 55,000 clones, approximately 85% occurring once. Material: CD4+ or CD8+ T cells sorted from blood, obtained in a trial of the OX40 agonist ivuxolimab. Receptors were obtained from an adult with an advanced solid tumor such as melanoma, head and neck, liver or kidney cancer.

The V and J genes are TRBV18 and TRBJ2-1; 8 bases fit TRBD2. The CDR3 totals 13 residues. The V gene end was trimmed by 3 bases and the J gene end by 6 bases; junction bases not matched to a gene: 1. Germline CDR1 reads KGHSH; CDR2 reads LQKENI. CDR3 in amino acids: CASSPGLGNEQFF. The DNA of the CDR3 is TGTGCCAGCTCACCGGGACTAGGCAATGAGCAGTTCTTC.

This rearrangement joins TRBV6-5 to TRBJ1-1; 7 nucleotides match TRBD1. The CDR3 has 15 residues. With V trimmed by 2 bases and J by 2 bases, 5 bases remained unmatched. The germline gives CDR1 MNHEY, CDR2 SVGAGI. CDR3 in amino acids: CASSYRGQVNTEAFF. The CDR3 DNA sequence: TGTGCCAGCAGTTACCGAGGACAGGTAAACACTGAAGCTTTCTTT.

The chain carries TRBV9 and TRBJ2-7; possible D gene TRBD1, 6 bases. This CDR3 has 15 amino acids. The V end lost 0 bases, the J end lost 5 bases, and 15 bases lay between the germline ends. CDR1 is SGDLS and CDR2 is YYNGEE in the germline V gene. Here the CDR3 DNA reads TGTGCCAGCAGCGTAGAGGGGGATGGTATACACGAGCAGTACTTC. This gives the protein CASSVEGDGIHEQYF.

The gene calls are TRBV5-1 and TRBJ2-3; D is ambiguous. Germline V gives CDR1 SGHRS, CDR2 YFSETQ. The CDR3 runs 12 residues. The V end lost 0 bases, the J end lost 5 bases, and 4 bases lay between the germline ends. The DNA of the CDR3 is TGCGCCAGCAGCTTGGCCATAGATACGCAGTATTTT. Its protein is CASSLAIDTQYF. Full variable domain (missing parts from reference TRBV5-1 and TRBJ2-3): KAGVTQTPRYLIKTRGQQVTLSCSPISGHRSVSWYQQTPGQGLQFLFEYFSETQRNKGNFPGRFSGRQFSNSRSEMNVSTLELGDSALYLCASSLAIDTQYFGPGTRLTVL.

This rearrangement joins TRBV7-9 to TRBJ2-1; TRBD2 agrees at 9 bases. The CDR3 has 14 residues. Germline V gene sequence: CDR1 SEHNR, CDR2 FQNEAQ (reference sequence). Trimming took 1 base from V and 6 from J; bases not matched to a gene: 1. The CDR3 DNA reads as TGTGCCAGCAGCTTAGGACTAGCGGTCAATGAGCAGTTCTTC. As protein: CASSLGLAVNEQFF.

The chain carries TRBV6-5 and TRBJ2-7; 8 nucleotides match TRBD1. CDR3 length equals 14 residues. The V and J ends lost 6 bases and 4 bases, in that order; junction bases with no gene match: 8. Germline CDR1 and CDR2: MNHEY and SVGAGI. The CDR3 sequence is CASRAPGGGYEQYF. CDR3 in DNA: TGTGCCAGCAGAGCTCCAGGGGGCGGGTACGAGCAGTACTTC.

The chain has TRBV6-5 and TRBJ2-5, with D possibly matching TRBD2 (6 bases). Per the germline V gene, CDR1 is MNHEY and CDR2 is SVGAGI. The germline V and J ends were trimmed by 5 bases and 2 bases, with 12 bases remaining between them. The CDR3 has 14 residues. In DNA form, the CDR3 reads TGTGCCAGCAGTCGCCTAGCGAAACAAGAGACCCAGTACTTC. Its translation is CASSRLAKQETQYF.

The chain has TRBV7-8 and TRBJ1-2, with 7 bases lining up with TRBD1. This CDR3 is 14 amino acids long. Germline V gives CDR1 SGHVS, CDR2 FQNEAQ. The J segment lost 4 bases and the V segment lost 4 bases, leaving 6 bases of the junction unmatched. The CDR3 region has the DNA TGTGCCAGCAGCTCTTCCCGGGACAGCTATGGCTACACCTTC. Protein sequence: CASSSSRDSYGYTF.

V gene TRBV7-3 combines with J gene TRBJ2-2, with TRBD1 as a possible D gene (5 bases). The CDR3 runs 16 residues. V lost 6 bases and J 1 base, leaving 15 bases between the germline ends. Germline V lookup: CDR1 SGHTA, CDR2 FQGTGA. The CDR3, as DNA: TGTGCCAGCAGTCCTGGACAATTGGGGAACACCGGGGAGCTGTTTTTT. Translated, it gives CASSPGQLGNTGELFF.

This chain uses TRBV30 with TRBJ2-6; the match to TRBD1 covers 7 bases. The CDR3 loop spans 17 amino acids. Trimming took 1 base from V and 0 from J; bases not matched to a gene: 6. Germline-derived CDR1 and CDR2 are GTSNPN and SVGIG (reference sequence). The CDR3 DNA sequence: TGTGCCTGGAGTGGGGACAGAACAAGCTCTGGGGCCAACGTCCTGACTTTC. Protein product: CAWSGDRTSSGANVLTF.

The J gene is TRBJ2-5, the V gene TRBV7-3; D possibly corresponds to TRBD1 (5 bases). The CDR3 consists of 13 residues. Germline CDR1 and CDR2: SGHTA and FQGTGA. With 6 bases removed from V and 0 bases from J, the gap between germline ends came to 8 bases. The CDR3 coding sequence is TGTGCCAGCAGTGTACAGGACCAAGAGACCCAGTACTTC. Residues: CASSVQDQETQYF. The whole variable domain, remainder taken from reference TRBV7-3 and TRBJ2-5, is GAGVSQTPSNKVTEKGKYVELRCDPISGHTALYWYRQSLGQGPEFLIYFQGTGAADDSGLPNDRFFAVRPEGSVSTLKIQRTERGDSAVYLCASSVQDQETQYFGPGTRLLVL.